These 32 T cell receptor beta chains share one sample of origin, sequenced in a study of Graves' ophthalmopathy and Graves' hyperthyroidism. Amplification targeted the TCR beta CDR3 regions, with RNA transcripts as the source material. After a first-round RT-PCR with HTBI primers, a second-round multiplex PCR was run. TCRdb re-called the multiplex PCR reads through MiXCR, storing one row per CDR3 protein. The profile shows 300,000 to 500,000 distinct CDR3 sequences, approximately 15% of them singletons. Sequenced material: peripheral blood. The origin of the receptors is a young woman with stable Graves' hyperthyroidism.

This clonotype was counted many times. This chain joins TRBV6-5 and TRBJ2-7, with a tentative D call TRBD1 (5 bases). V lost 7 bases, J lost 2 bases, and 15 bases lay in between. Germline CDR1 and CDR2: MNHEY and SVGAGI. There are 14 residues in the CDR3. This CDR3 is CASTQGQGTYEQYF. DNA for the CDR3: TGTGCCAGCACCCAAGGGCAGGGAACCTACGAGCAGTACTTC.

This clonotype was counted at least ten times. The gene calls are TRBV6-5 and TRBJ2-7; the match to TRBD1 covers 8 bases. J gave up 0 bases and V 6 bases, and 7 bases lay outside the gene matches. The CDR3 spans 15 residues. The germline V gene encodes CDR1 MNHEY and CDR2 SVGAGI. The CDR3 sequence: CASSPTGESSYEQYF. CDR3 coding DNA: TGTGCCAGCAGCCCGACAGGGGAAAGCTCCTACGAGCAGTACTTC.

This clonotype turned up a few times. CDR3 amino acids: CAWGRVLGEQYF. DNA of the CDR3: TGTGCCTGGGGGAGGGTCTTGGGAGAGCAGTACTTC. This chain joins TRBV30 and TRBJ2-7; 7 nucleotides match TRBD2. V lost 5 bases, J lost 7 bases, and 8 bases stayed unmatched. CDR1 is GTSNPN, CDR2 SVGIG, per germline (reference sequence). CDR3 length: 12 residues.

Of note for this clonotype: A read error may be the cause here, since a much bigger clone is one base away. The chain combines TRBV20-1 with TRBJ1-5; D is unclear. Germline assignment: CDR1 DFQATT and CDR2 SNEGSKA (reference sequence). The CDR3 has 14 residues. V was clipped by 3 bases and J by 2 bases, with 11 bases between them. The CDR3 sequence is CSARVGSCNQPQHF. The CDR3 DNA is TGCAGTGCTAGGGTAGGCAGTTGCAATCAGCCCCAGCATTTT.

This clonotype was counted at least ten times. The V call is TRBV12-3 or TRBV12-4, the J call TRBJ1-2; TRBD1 is a possible D gene (5 bases). Trimming pared 4 bases from V and 4 bases from J, leaving 10 bases between. The CDR3 spans 13 residues. CDR3 sequence (DNA): TGTGCCAGCAGTTACCAGGGTCGCTATGGCTACACCTTC. This codes for CASSYQGRYGYTF.

There are many counts of this clonotype. The chain combines TRBV6-2 or TRBV6-3 with TRBJ1-6; D is ambiguous. The CDR3 runs 12 residues. CDR1 and CDR2 from the germline V gene are MNHEY and SVGEGT. Trimming stripped 7 bases from V and 6 bases from J, with 7 bases between. The CDR3 is CASTHGNSPLHF. The CDR3 DNA reads TGTGCCAGCACTCACGGTAATTCACCCCTCCACTTT.

In regard to this clonotype: One end of the junction does not line up with germline, which may come from a read error. The genes are TRBV5-1 and TRBJ2-7, with D maybe TRBD2 (5 bases). The CDR3 contains 14 residues. Germline V gene sequence: CDR1 SGHRS, CDR2 YFSETQ. CDR3 sequence (DNA): TGCGCCAGCAGCCCCGGGATACCCGCCTACGATCAGTACTTC. Protein: CASSPGIPAYDQYF.

In this sample, this clonotype turned up many times. The chain uses TRBV19 and TRBJ2-2; maybe TRBD2 (5 bases). Germline V gene lookup returns CDR1 LNHDA and CDR2 SQIVND (reference sequence). CDR3 size: 16 residues. V was trimmed by 6 bases and J by 3 bases, leaving 17 bases between them. This chain's CDR3 is CASSSGRGWDTGELFF. CDR3 nucleotide sequence: TGTGCCAGTAGCTCCGGACGAGGGTGGGACACCGGGGAGCTGTTTTTT. The full variable domain, its missing parts supplied by reference TRBV19 and TRBJ2-2, is DGGITQSPKYLFRKEGQNVTLSCEQNLNHDAMYWYRQDPGQGLRLIYYSQIVNDFQKGDIAEGYSVSREKKESFPLTVTSAQKNPTAFYLCASSSGRGWDTGELFFGEGSRLTVL.

This clonotype was recorded many times. The V and J genes are TRBV6-1 and TRBJ2-7; a weak D match, TRBD1 (6 bases). With 4 bases removed from V and 2 bases from J, the gap between germline ends came to 15 bases. The CDR3 has 15 amino acids. Germline loops: CDR1 MNHNS, CDR2 SASEGT. The CDR3 loop reads CASSVGWGPTYEQYF. The CDR3 coding sequence is TGTGCCAGCAGTGTAGGCTGGGGGCCGACCTACGAGCAGTACTTC.

This clonotype was seen many times. This chain's CDR3 is CASSEISGRNQPQHF. Written as DNA, the CDR3 is TGTGCCAGCAGTGAAATCTCAGGGCGCAATCAGCCCCAGCATTTT. The chain is built from TRBV2 and TRBJ1-5, with D possibly being TRBD1 (5 bases). Trimming left V 2 bases short and J 2 bases short, with 10 bases between. The CDR3 contains 15 residues. Germline V gene data show CDR1 as SNHLY and CDR2 as FYNNEI.

As regards this clonotype: Compared with germline, one end of the junction differs, possibly owing to a read error. J is TRBJ1-6 and V is TRBV5-1; D is perhaps TRBD1 (5 bases). Germline CDR1 and CDR2: SGHRS and YFSETQ. The CDR3 extends over 18 amino acids. CDR3 region: CASSLGGPVGFYNSPLHF. In DNA, the CDR3 is TGCGCCAGCAGCTTGGGGGGACCGGTTGGATTCTATAATTCACCTCTCCACTTT.

This clonotype was recorded many times. This chain connects TRBV12-3 or TRBV12-4 to TRBJ1-1, with TRBD1 matching over 9 bases. The CDR3 loop spans 11 amino acids. V dropped 8 bases and J dropped 6; count of bases not matched to a gene: 1. The CDR3 spells CASGTGPEAFF. For the CDR3, the DNA is TGTGCCAGCGGGACAGGGCCTGAAGCTTTCTTT.

In its sample, this clonotype was seen many times. This chain joins TRBV29-1 and TRBJ2-5, with TRBD2 matching 13 bases. The CDR3 has 14 residues. V shed 7 bases, J shed 2 bases, and the junction held 4 bases outside the gene matches. Germline CDR1 reads SQVTM; CDR2 reads ANQGSEA. Here the CDR3 DNA reads TGCAGCGGGGGACTAGCGGGGATTCAAGAGACCCAGTACTTC. Encoded protein: CSGGLAGIQETQYF. Full variable domain (outside the CDR3, taken from reference TRBV29-1 and TRBJ2-5): SAVISQKPSRDICQRGTSLTIQCQVDSQVTMMFWYRQQPGQSLTLIATANQGSEATYESGFVIDKFPISRPNLTFSTLTVSNMSPEDSSIYLCSGGLAGIQETQYFGPGTRLLVL.

This clonotype has just a few counts. The V gene is TRBV9, the J gene TRBJ2-7; unclear D gene. Germline-derived CDR1 and CDR2 are SGDLS and YYNGEE. Trimming shortened V by 4 bases and J by 7 bases, and 15 bases separated the two germline ends. There are 13 residues in the CDR3. CDR3 nucleotides: TGTGCCAGCAGCCCCTCGACCGAGCATGAGCAGTACTTC. Translated, it gives CASSPSTEHEQYF.

The V gene is TRBV12-3 or TRBV12-4, the J gene TRBJ2-2, with TRBD1 matching over 8 bases. Trimming at V came to 5 bases and at J to 6 bases, leaving 5 bases not matched to a gene. The CDR3 is 14 amino acids. Written as DNA, the CDR3 is TGTGCCAGCAGTCCGGGACAGGCGTCCGGGGAGCTGTTTTTT. Amino acid sequence: CASSPGQASGELFF.

Many counts were recorded for this clonotype. This chain uses TRBV2 with TRBJ1-5; unclear D gene. This CDR3 spans 12 amino acids. The germline CDR1 and CDR2 sequences are SNHLY and FYNNEI. Trimming removed 4 bases from V and 6 bases from J, with 7 bases in between. CDR3 sequence reads: CASSALVQPQHF. In DNA form, the CDR3 reads TGTGCCAGCAGTGCCTTAGTTCAGCCCCAGCATTTT. The variable domain in full, completed from reference TRBV2 and TRBJ1-5, reads EPEVTQTPSHQVTQMGQEVILRCVPISNHLYFYWYRQILGQKVEFLVSFYNNEISEKSEIFDDQFSVERPDGSNFTLKIRSTKLEDSAMYFCASSALVQPQHFGDGTRLSIL.

This clonotype showed up many times. This chain links TRBV20-1 with TRBJ1-2; tentative D call: TRBD1 (6 bases). Germline V gives CDR1 DFQATT, CDR2 SNEGSKA (reference sequence). The V end lost 7 bases, the J end lost 5 bases, and 14 bases lay between the germline ends. The CDR3 has 12 residues. The CDR3 DNA follows: TGCAGTGGGGGGGCCGGCCCTTATGGCTACACCTTC. This sequence encodes CSGGAGPYGYTF.

The table lists this clonotype with many counts. The V gene is TRBV7-2, the J gene TRBJ1-1; D gene unclear. This CDR3 has 14 amino acids. The V gene's germline CDR1 is SGHTA and CDR2 FQGNSA. The V end lost 5 bases, the J end lost 1 base, and 11 bases lay between the germline ends. The CDR3 is CASSPQTGNTEAFF. In DNA, the CDR3 is TGTGCCAGCAGCCCCCAGACTGGGAACACTGAAGCTTTCTTT.

This clonotype was observed a handful of times. CDR3 in amino acids: CASSLGQGIVLDTEAFF. In nucleotides, the CDR3 is TGTGCCAGCAGCTTGGGGCAGGGGATCGTGTTGGACACTGAAGCTTTCTTT. V usage is TRBV11-1 and J usage is TRBJ1-1, with D perhaps matching TRBD1 (6 bases). Germline V gene sequence: CDR1 SGHAT, CDR2 FQDESV (reference sequence). The V and J ends lost 3 bases and 3 bases respectively, with 20 bases between them. This CDR3 contains 17 residues.

The sample holds a few counts of this clonotype. The gene calls are TRBV19 and TRBJ1-1, with D unclear. The CDR3 sequence is 12 residues long. In germline, CDR1 is LNHDA, CDR2 SQIVND (reference sequence). With 3 bases removed from V and 11 bases from J, the gap between germline ends came to 13 bases. As DNA, the CDR3 is TGTGCCAGTAGTATGGAGCCCGGGAGGGCTTTCTTT. Amino acid sequence: CASSMEPGRAFF.

This clonotype appeared many times. The chain couples TRBV12-3 or TRBV12-4 to TRBJ1-1, with TRBD1 matching 8 bases. V lost 3 bases and J lost 6; bases outside the gene matches: 6. This CDR3 contains 14 residues. For the CDR3, the DNA is TGTGCCAGCAGTTTCGGACAGGGACCCTCTGAAGCTTTCTTT. Translation gives CASSFGQGPSEAFF.

There are many counts of this clonotype. The chain links TRBV11-1 to TRBJ2-7, with 7 bases matching TRBD1. V lost 5 bases and J lost 0; bases outside the gene matches: 10. Germline V lookup: CDR1 SGHAT, CDR2 FQDESV (reference sequence). The CDR3 is 16 amino acids. This CDR3 is CASSQKGTARSYEQYF. The CDR3 nucleotides read TGTGCCAGCAGCCAAAAAGGGACAGCCCGCTCCTACGAGCAGTACTTC.

This clonotype was seen many times. For the CDR3, the DNA is TGTGCCAGCAGTCTCCAGGGACCTGGCTACACCTTC. The encoded protein is CASSLQGPGYTF. The chain has TRBV2 and TRBJ1-2; a weak D match, TRBD1 (5 bases). V was clipped by 5 bases and J by 7 bases, with 11 bases between them. The CDR3 length is 12 residues. The germline V gene encodes CDR1 SNHLY and CDR2 FYNNEI. Based on the CDR3 plus reference TRBV2 and TRBJ1-2, the full variable domain is EPEVTQTPSHQVTQMGQEVILRCVPISNHLYFYWYRQILGQKVEFLVSFYNNEISEKSEIFDDQFSVERPDGSNFTLKIRSTKLEDSAMYFCASSLQGPGYTFGSGTRLTVV.

This clonotype was seen at least ten times. V usage is TRBV29-1 and J usage is TRBJ1-1, with D possibly matching TRBD1 (6 bases). This CDR3 spans 10 amino acids. Germline CDR1 reads SQVTM; CDR2 reads ANQGSEA. The V end was cut by 3 bases, the J end by 11 bases, with 10 bases between. The CDR3 sequence is CSVETGSAFF. In nucleotides, the CDR3 is TGCAGCGTTGAGACAGGATCGGCTTTCTTT.

Note on this clonotype: The final CDR3 position lacks the conserved phenylalanine or tryptophan, pointing to a likely read error. The genes are TRBV11-1 and TRBJ1-2, with TRBD1 matching over 8 bases. J lost 5 bases, V lost 5 bases, and 19 bases had no gene match. CDR1 and CDR2 from the germline V gene are SGHAT and FQDESV (reference sequence). CDR3 length: 18 residues. CDR3 sequence (DNA): TGTGCCAGCAGCACAAAAGGACAGGGATCTCTCCCCTTATATGGCTACACCGTC. Amino acids: CASSTKGQGSLPLYGYTV.

This clonotype occurred many times. The V gene is TRBV6-5, the J gene TRBJ2-5, with D perhaps matching TRBD1 (5 bases). Trimming pared 1 base from V and 0 bases from J, leaving 9 bases between. The CDR3 loop spans 15 amino acids. The germline V gene encodes CDR1 MNHEY and CDR2 SVGAGI. CDR3 sequence: CASSYWGRDQETQYF. The CDR3 nucleotides are TGTGCCAGCAGTTACTGGGGCAGGGACCAAGAGACCCAGTACTTC.

This clonotype was seen at least ten times. The J gene is TRBJ1-5, the V gene TRBV10-3; a weak D match, TRBD1 (5 bases). Germline values: CDR1 ENHRY, CDR2 SYGVKD. V was trimmed by 7 bases and J by 4 bases, leaving 14 bases between them. The length of the CDR3 is 14 residues. The DNA for the CDR3 is TGTGCCATCATGTGGGTGACAGTGAATCAGCCCCAGCATTTT. This codes for CAIMWVTVNQPQHF.

There are many counts of this clonotype. The genes are TRBV15 and TRBJ1-1; D gene ambiguous. V dropped 0 bases and J dropped 7 bases, with 6 bases sitting between them. CDR1 and CDR2 from the germline V gene are LNHNV and YYDKDF (reference sequence). The CDR3 loop spans 12 amino acids. Written as DNA, the CDR3 is TGTGCCACCAGCAGAGATAAAGTTGAAGCTTTCTTT. Protein sequence: CATSRDKVEAFF.

This clonotype was recorded at least ten times. The chain carries TRBV6-2 or TRBV6-3 and TRBJ2-2, with TRBD1 matching over 10 bases. This CDR3 region has 15 residues. The trim removed 6 bases at V and 4 bases at J, leaving 5 bases unmatched. Germline V gene data show CDR1 as MNHEY and CDR2 as SVGEGT. The CDR3 reads CASRWGQGPTGELFF. The CDR3 DNA is TGTGCCAGCAGGTGGGGACAGGGGCCCACCGGGGAGCTGTTTTTT.

The CDR3 sequence: CASSQTPGHPNYGYTF. CDR3 nucleotide sequence: TGCGCCAGCAGCCAAACTCCGGGCCATCCTAACTATGGCTACACCTTC. The rearrangement joins TRBV4-1 to TRBJ1-2; D is undetermined. This CDR3 has 16 residues. V shed 2 bases and J shed 0 bases, with 13 bases lying between them. Germline-derived CDR1 and CDR2 are MGHRA and YSYEKL.

At least ten counts were recorded for this clonotype. J is TRBJ1-1 and V is TRBV5-1; 7 bases are a match to TRBD1. Losses at the gene ends were 5 bases for V and 6 bases for J; bases not matched to a gene: 16. The CDR3 totals 16 residues. Germline CDR1 and CDR2: SGHRS and YFSETQ. CDR3 protein: CASSPGTAHRDPEAFF. The CDR3 nucleotides are TGCGCCAGCAGTCCCGGGACAGCCCACCGAGACCCTGAAGCTTTCTTT. Complete variable domain (other parts from reference TRBV5-1 and TRBJ1-1): KAGVTQTPRYLIKTRGQQVTLSCSPISGHRSVSWYQQTPGQGLQFLFEYFSETQRNKGNFPGRFSGRQFSNSRSEMNVSTLELGDSALYLCASSPGTAHRDPEAFFGQGTRLTVV.

This clonotype was counted ten times or more. One end of the junction varies from germline; a read error may be responsible. The chain combines TRBV6-1 with TRBJ2-7, with 8 bases identical to TRBD2. The CDR3 is made up of 16 amino acids. The V gene's germline CDR1 is MNHNS and CDR2 SASEGT. For the CDR3, the DNA is TGTGCCGGCAGTGAGATGATAGCGGGACGACCCTACGAGCAGTACTTC. As protein: CAGSEMIAGRPYEQYF.